The clone carrying this T cell receptor (beta chain) was observed a single time. As yet, its antigen is unknown. This entry is derived from a study of cytomegalovirus exposure and HLA in healthy donors. General study results and limits: Later analysis associated a missense DCLRE1C variant with TCR beta V- and J-gene trimming. The study put 150 or so TCR beta chains on its list as cytomegalovirus-associated. In terms of immune exposure information, only CMV serostatus was available.

Primers for the PCR totalled 60 Vbeta and 13 Jbeta. Methods used by the authors: It was a later analysis that counted tens of millions of unique TCR beta chains, of which around 11 million were shared. Sequenced by immunoSEQ multiplex PCR; TCRdb stores in-frame clones only, minus some. From that table come the V and J calls and clone size; the DNA was used to work out D and trimming. The sample holds 150,000 to 200,000 clones, over 75% seen once. Germline V lookup: CDR1 SGDLS, CDR2 YYNGEE. V trimming: 4 bases; J trimming: 6 bases; junction bases outside the gene matches: 12. The CDR3 runs to 17 residues.

The chain couples TRBV9 to TRBJ2-2; TRBD2 agrees at 10 bases. This clonotype was sampled from a man aged 18 to 30 in good health and CMV-seronegative. The sequenced sample consisted of PBMCs. CDR3 DNA: TGTGCCAGCAGCCCCAGTAGGAGCGGGGGGGCACCCGGGGAGCTGTTTTTT. This translates into CASSPSRSGGAPGELFF. The whole variable domain, filled in from reference TRBV9 and TRBJ2-2, reads DSGVTQTPKHLITATGQRVTLRCSPRSGDLSVYWYQQSLDQGLQFLIQYYNGEERAKGNILERFSAQQFPDLHSELNLSSLELGDSALYFCASSPSRSGGAPGELFFGEGSRLTVL.